The 5 T cell receptor beta chains below were found in one sample sequenced in a study of blood T cell repertoires in COVID-19. Clones were read by immunoSEQ multiplex PCR, and TCRdb kept only the in-frame ones, dropping some. The data show more than 150,000 clones, with roughly 85% seen just once and roughly 8.6% held by the top ten. The sequenced material came from peripheral blood. These receptor sequences come from a man aged 60 to 69 with acute or convalescent COVID-19.

CDR3 sequence reads: CASRTIGGAGTEAFF. The DNA for the CDR3 is TGTGCCAGCCGTACAATAGGGGGCGCAGGGACTGAAGCTTTCTTT. V and J are TRBV7-3 and TRBJ1-1; TRBD1 agrees at 7 bases. The CDR3 length is 15 residues. Germline V lookup: CDR1 SGHTA, CDR2 FQGTGA. V lost 8 bases to trimming and J lost 5 bases; unmatched junction nucleotides: 14. Complete variable domain (other parts from reference TRBV7-3 and TRBJ1-1): GAGVSQTPSNKVTEKGKYVELRCDPISGHTALYWYRQSLGQGPEFLIYFQGTGAADDSGLPNDRFFAVRPEGSVSTLKIQRTERGDSAVYLCASRTIGGAGTEAFFGQGTRLTVV.

The chain couples TRBV5-1 to TRBJ1-2, with 7 bases aligning to TRBD1. Germline-derived CDR1 and CDR2 are SGHRS and YFSETQ. The CDR3 has 16 residues. Germline trimming cut 4 bases from V and 2 bases from J; bases unmatched to any gene: 11. CDR3 in DNA: TGCGCCAGCAGCCCCGGAGGAGGGACAGCGAACTATGGCTACACCTTC. Protein product: CASSPGGGTANYGYTF.

The chain employs TRBV13 and TRBJ2-5; 7 nucleotides align to TRBD1. This CDR3 is 14 amino acids long. The trim removed 5 bases at V and 2 bases at J, leaving 5 bases unmatched. Per the germline V gene, CDR1 is PRHDT and CDR2 is FYEKMQ (reference sequence). CDR3 sequence (DNA): TGTGCCAGCAGCGGCAACAGGGGACAAGAGACCCAGTACTTC. This gives the protein CASSGNRGQETQYF. The full variable domain, completed using reference TRBV13 and TRBJ2-5, is AAGVIQSPRHLIKEKRETATLKCYPIPRHDTVYWYQQGPGQDPQFLISFYEKMQSDKGSIPDRFSAQQFSDYHSELNMSSLELGDSALYFCASSGNRGQETQYFGPGTRLLVL.

This sequence joins TRBV6-5 and TRBJ1-4; D is undetermined. CDR1 and CDR2 (germline): MNHEY, SVGAGI. This CDR3 contains 15 residues. Trimming stripped 7 bases from V and 4 bases from J, with 16 bases between. This chain's CDR3 is CASTTTWRVNEKLFF. The CDR3 DNA reads TGTGCCAGCACCACAACGTGGAGGGTTAATGAAAAACTGTTTTTT.

V usage is TRBV5-4 and J usage is TRBJ2-7; 8 bases line up with TRBD2. J was trimmed by 0 bases and V by 2 bases; bases with no gene match: 7. The CDR3 consists of 16 residues. The V gene's germline CDR1 is SGHNT and CDR2 YYREEE (reference sequence). The CDR3 region is CASSFGKTSGSYEQYF. The CDR3 coding sequence is TGTGCCAGCAGCTTCGGGAAAACTAGCGGCTCCTACGAGCAGTACTTC.